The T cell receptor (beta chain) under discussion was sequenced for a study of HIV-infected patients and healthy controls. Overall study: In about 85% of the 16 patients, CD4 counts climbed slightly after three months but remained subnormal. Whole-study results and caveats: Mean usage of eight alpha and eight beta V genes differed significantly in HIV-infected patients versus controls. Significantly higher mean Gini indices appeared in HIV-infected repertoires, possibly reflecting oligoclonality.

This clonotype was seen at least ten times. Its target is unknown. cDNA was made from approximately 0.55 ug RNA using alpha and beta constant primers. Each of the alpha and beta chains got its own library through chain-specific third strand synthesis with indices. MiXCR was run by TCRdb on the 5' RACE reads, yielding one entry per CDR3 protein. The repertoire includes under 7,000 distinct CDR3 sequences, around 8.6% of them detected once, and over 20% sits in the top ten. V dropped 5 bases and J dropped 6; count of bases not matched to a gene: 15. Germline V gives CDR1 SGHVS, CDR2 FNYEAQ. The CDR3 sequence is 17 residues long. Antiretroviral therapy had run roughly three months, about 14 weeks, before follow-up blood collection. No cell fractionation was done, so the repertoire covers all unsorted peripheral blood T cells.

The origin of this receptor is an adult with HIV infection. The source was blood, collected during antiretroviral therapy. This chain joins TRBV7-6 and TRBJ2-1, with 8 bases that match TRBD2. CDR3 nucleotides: TGTGCCAGCAGCGCCCTCCTGAAAGCGGGAGCCACCAATGAGCAGTTCTTC. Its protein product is CASSALLKAGATNEQFF.